This T cell receptor (beta chain) was captured in a study of a mutant IDH1 vaccine in newly diagnosed glioma (dated by TCRdb to about 2021). As for the study more broadly: Across visits V03 through V10, patients got a total of eight vaccinations, given in weeks 1, 3, 5, 7, 11, 15, 19 and 23. Vaccination was initiated 4-6 weeks after radiotherapy alone, or concurrently with temozolomide cycles in the chemotherapy-containing groups. Of the roughly 34 treated patients, approximately 60% were male and about 40% were female, and a mean age of roughly 40 years was recorded. Before enrollment, most patients had been given radiochemotherapy with temozolomide as standard therapy, while the rest had received either radiotherapy alone or temozolomide alone. Six visits were used for peripheral blood collection: V03 (baseline), V05, V07, V10, V12 and V13. Longitudinal TCRB deep sequencing was performed for roughly 27 treated patients wherever samples were available for exploratory analyses.

The time point label on this specimen signifies: week 23, last vaccination. A 20-mer mutant IDH1 peptide at 300 micrograms in Montanide made up each vaccine dose, which was injected subcutaneously together with topical imiquimod. Donors had newly diagnosed WHO grade 3 or 4 IDH1-mutant astrocytomas with loss of nuclear ATRX. The samples were drawn from NOA16, a multicentre, single-arm, open-label phase I trial in Germany that tested a mutant IDH1 peptide vaccine in humans for the first time. Genomic DNA for TCRB sequencing was extracted from EDTA blood using the DNeasy Blood and Tissue Kit. Comment on this clone: The antigen it recognizes is unknown. Base qualities were left out, and no much larger clone turns up one base away.

Library method: the immunoSEQ multiplex PCR assay. Rearranged TCR beta chain sequences were amplified using the hsTCRB Kit according to the manufacturer's protocol. An Illumina MiSeq was used to sequence the TCRB libraries. Per the authors' processing: Demultiplexing, trimming and gene mapping were performed with the kit vendor's proprietary platform. Drawn from immuneACCESS, this table holds only the in-frame rearrangements with V and J called that TCRdb kept. Clones are partly lost; checked studies trace under half to an unresolved V gene and leave the rest unexplained. V and J calls and clone size are given by that table; D and trimming were obtained from the DNA. The sample includes more than 25,000 clones, with around 89% observed a single time. Of the sample, approximately 2.4% is held by the ten largest clones. What the study reported, not specific to this receptor: Pseudoprogression appeared unrelated to alterations in the top peripheral T cell clonotypes detected by TCRB sequencing. Immune responses induced by the vaccine were seen in approximately 92% of patients across multiple MHC alleles. The authors noted that analyses of patient blood samples could not be reproduced because of sample limitations. Selection of PBMC samples for TCRB deep sequencing was based on availability.

The cysteine opens and the phenylalanine closes a CDR3 of 17 amino acids. CDR3 DNA is the only sequence kept; it has 51 bases, read in frame from the first base. V and J are trimmed by 4 bases and 0 bases, and the gene matches miss 8 bases of the junction. In the germline V gene, CDR1 corresponds to MNHNS and CDR2 to SASEGT. This TCR came from a man aged 40-49 years with glioma. This receptor chain uses TRBV6-1 and TRBJ1-5, with 8 bases aligning to TRBD1. The sequenced sample was PBMCs, obtained from a glioma patient whose treatment included an IDH1 peptide vaccine. The DNA sequence is TGTGCCAGCAGTGCGGAGACAGGGGTAGGTAGCAATCAGCCCCAGCATTTT. It translates to CASSAETGVGSNQPQHF.